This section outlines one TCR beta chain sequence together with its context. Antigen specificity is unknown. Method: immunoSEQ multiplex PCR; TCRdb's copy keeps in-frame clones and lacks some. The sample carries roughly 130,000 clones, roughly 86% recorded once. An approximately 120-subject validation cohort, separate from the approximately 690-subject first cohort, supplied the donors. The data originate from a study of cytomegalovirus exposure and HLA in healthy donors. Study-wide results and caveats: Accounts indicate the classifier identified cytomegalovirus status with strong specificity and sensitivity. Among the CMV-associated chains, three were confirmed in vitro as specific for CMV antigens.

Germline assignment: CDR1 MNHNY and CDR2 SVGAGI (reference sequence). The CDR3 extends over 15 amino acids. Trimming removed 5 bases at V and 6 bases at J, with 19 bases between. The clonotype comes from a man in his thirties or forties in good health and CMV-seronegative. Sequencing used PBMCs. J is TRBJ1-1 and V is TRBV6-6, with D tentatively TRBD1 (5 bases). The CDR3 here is CASSTRGELPPEAFF. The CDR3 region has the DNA TGTGCCAGCAGTACAAGGGGCGAGTTACCCCCTGAAGCTTTCTTT.